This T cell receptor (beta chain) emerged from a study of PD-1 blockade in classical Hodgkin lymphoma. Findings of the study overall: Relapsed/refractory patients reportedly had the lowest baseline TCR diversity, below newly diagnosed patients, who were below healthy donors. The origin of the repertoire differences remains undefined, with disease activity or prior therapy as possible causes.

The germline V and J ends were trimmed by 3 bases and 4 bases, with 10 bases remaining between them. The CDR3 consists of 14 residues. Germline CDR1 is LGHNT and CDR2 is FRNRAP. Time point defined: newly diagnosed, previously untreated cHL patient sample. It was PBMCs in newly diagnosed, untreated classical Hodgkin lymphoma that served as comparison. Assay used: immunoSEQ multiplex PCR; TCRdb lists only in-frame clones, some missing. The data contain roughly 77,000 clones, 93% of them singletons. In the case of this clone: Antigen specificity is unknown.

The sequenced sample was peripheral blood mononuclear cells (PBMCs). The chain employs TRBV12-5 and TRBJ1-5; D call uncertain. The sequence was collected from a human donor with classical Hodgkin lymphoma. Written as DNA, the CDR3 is TGTGCTAGTGGTTTTGGACGGGAGAATCAGCCCCAGCATTTT. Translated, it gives CASGFGRENQPQHF.